Sequencing of this TCR beta chain was carried out in a study of monozygotic twins with cystic fibrosis. The study's findings and limits: Monozygotic CF twin pairs shared significantly more nucleotide-identical clonotypes than unrelated CF individuals did. Age, concordance and disease severity did not associate with shared CDR3 numbers. Clonality was generally low (median roughly 0.009), higher in the most severe patients.

The data were produced by immunoSEQ multiplex PCR, yet TCRdb's version contains in-frame clones alone and is incomplete. The data contain 39,000 or so clones, around 90% of them singletons. For this clone: No antigen is known for it.

The V segment lost 3 bases and the J segment 4 bases; nucleotides outside the gene matches: 8. The CDR3 extends over 15 amino acids. The germline V gene encodes CDR1 LNHDA and CDR2 SQIVND (reference sequence). The sequence derives from a boy between 2 and 10 years old with cystic fibrosis. The J gene is TRBJ2-7, the V gene TRBV19; 8 bases are shared with TRBD2. Sequenced sample: blood. The CDR3 here is CASSMLGGGFYEQYF. The CDR3 DNA sequence: TGTGCCAGTAGTATGCTCGGGGGGGGATTTTACGAGCAGTACTTC.